This T cell receptor (beta chain) originates from a study of OX40 agonist ivuxolimab in advanced cancers. On the study more broadly: The dose-escalation group included hepatocellular carcinoma, melanoma, renal cell carcinoma and head and neck cancer.

TCRdb's table, derived via immunoSEQ multiplex PCR, lists solely in-frame clones and lacks some. The data hold 100,000 to 150,000 clones, with 85% to 95% observed a single time. With regard to this clone: Its antigen is unknown.

Findings of the study overall: CD8+ T cells were the subset that, on average, had more expanded clones than CD4+.

Autoimmune disease history or systemic immunosuppression excluded patients. This material consisted of CD4+ or CD8+ T cells sorted from blood, taken in a trial of the OX40 agonist ivuxolimab. This receptor was obtained from an adult with an advanced solid tumor such as melanoma, head and neck, liver or kidney cancer.

The CDR3 spells CASSLPVLADTQYF. In DNA, the CDR3 is TGTGCCAGCAGCCTTCCAGTGTTGGCAGATACGCAGTATTTT. The V and J genes are TRBV28 and TRBJ2-3; no clear D gene. Germline CDR1 MDHEN, CDR2 SYDVKM. The CDR3 covers 14 residues. V lost 6 bases and J lost 4, with 14 bases in between.